The 23 T cell receptor beta chains listed next were all sequenced from one sample in a study of T cells in Graves' hyperthyroidism and ophthalmopathy. TCR beta CDR3 regions were amplified from RNA. When the TCR CDR3 underwent first-round RT-PCR, the HTBI primer set was used. TCRdb re-called the multiplex PCR reads with MiXCR, one entry per CDR3 protein. The top ten hold about 7.9% of the sample, which has some 510,000 distinct CDR3 sequences, roughly 46% seen once. Material for sequencing was peripheral blood or thyroid tissue (not recorded which). The receptors stem from a young woman with Graves' hyperthyroidism.

This clonotype was seen at least ten times. V is TRBV29-1 and J is TRBJ1-1, with D maybe TRBD1 (6 bases). The CDR3 has 13 residues. Trimming took off 7 bases at V and 6 bases at J, with 18 bases between the two ends. Germline V gene sequence: CDR1 SQVTM, CDR2 ANQGSEA. The CDR3, as DNA: TGCAGCGCTCAAGGGGGGGCGGGGGCTGAAGCTTTCTTT. This translates into CSAQGGAGAEAFF.

The chain recombines TRBV14 with TRBJ1-1; D call uncertain. The CDR3 has 15 residues. Trimming cost V 0 bases and J 1 base, with 9 bases left between them. Germline V lookup: CDR1 SGHDN, CDR2 FVKESK. The CDR3 spells CASSQDAMRNTEAFF. The CDR3 coding sequence is TGTGCCAGCAGCCAAGATGCAATGAGGAACACTGAAGCTTTCTTT.

This clonotype has a handful of counts. V is TRBV11-2 and J is TRBJ2-2; the D gene is possibly TRBD2 (5 bases). Germline values: CDR1 SGHAT, CDR2 FQNNGV. With 5 bases removed from V and 4 bases from J, the gap between germline ends came to 8 bases. CDR3 length equals 13 residues. CDR3: CASSLAITGELFF. CDR3 coding DNA: TGTGCCAGCAGCCTAGCTATCACCGGGGAGCTGTTTTTT.

The CDR3 DNA reads as TGTGCCAGCAGCCAACCGGGACTAGGGTTGGAGACCCAGTACTTC. It codes for CASSQPGLGLETQYF. The V and J genes are TRBV9 and TRBJ2-5; 8 bases are shared with TRBD2. The CDR3 contains 15 residues. CDR1 is SGDLS, CDR2 YYNGEE, per germline. With V trimmed by 4 bases and J by 5 bases, 10 bases remained unmatched.

V and J are TRBV20-1 and TRBJ1-1; D call uncertain. This CDR3 has 14 amino acids. V lost 3 bases and J lost 5, with 16 bases in between. Germline V gene data show CDR1 as DFQATT and CDR2 as SNEGSKA (reference sequence). The CDR3, as DNA: TGCAGTGCTAGGTTCATAAGAGAAGGGACTGAAGCTTTCTTT. It codes for CSARFIREGTEAFF.

The chain has TRBV15 and TRBJ1-6, with D perhaps TRBD1 (6 bases). The CDR3 covers 17 residues. Trimming shortened V by 3 bases and J by 5 bases, and 17 bases separated the two germline ends. Germline V CDR1 and CDR2: LNHNV, YYDKDF (reference sequence). The CDR3 loop reads CATSSHMGAGNNSPLHF. CDR3 sequence (DNA): TGTGCCACCAGCAGCCATATGGGGGCAGGAAATAATTCACCCCTCCACTTT.

This clonotype was detected a few times. The chain is built from TRBV2 and TRBJ2-7, with D perhaps TRBD2 (6 bases). V lost 8 bases and J 4 bases, leaving 15 bases between the germline ends. The CDR3 spans 13 residues. Germline V gives CDR1 SNHLY, CDR2 FYNNEI. The CDR3 is CASRESERYEQYF. The CDR3 DNA reads TGTGCCAGCCGGGAGTCCGAGCGGTACGAGCAGTACTTC.

The chain uses TRBV19 and TRBJ2-2; 13 nucleotides align to TRBD2. The V gene's germline CDR1 is LNHDA and CDR2 SQIVND (reference sequence). J was trimmed by 5 bases and V by 7 bases; bases with no gene match: 10. The CDR3 has 17 amino acids. The CDR3 region has the DNA TGTGCCAGTAATAAGGGACTAGCGGGAATTGGGACCGGGGAGCTGTTTTTT. This encodes CASNKGLAGIGTGELFF.

J is TRBJ2-6 and V is TRBV4-1; D not certain. Trimming pared 1 base from V and 2 bases from J, leaving 15 bases between. This CDR3 spans 18 amino acids. The germline V gene has CDR1 MGHRA and CDR2 YSYEKL. CDR3: CASSQVDLRAAGANVLTF. For the CDR3, the DNA is TGCGCCAGCAGCCAAGTGGACCTCCGGGCGGCTGGGGCCAACGTCCTGACTTTC.

This clonotype turned up a few times. This chain uses TRBV7-2 with TRBJ1-1; D call uncertain. There are 14 residues in the CDR3. V lost 5 bases to trimming and J lost 6 bases, with 16 bases between them. CDR1 SGHTA and CDR2 FQGNSA come from the germline V gene. CDR3 amino acids: CASSQEHATSEAFF. CDR3 coding DNA: TGTGCCAGCAGCCAAGAGCACGCGACCTCTGAAGCTTTCTTT.

This chain uses TRBV4-1 with TRBJ2-5; D unresolved. V was shortened by 1 base and J by 7 bases, with 10 bases between the two germline ends. This CDR3 spans 13 amino acids. Germline CDR1 and CDR2: MGHRA and YSYEKL. Written as DNA, the CDR3 is TGCGCCAGCAGCCAAGGAGTCACGGGGACCCAGTACTTC. It yields the protein CASSQGVTGTQYF.

Concerning this clonotype itself: A much bigger clone sits one base away, suggesting this may be a read error. The rearrangement joins TRBV20-1 to TRBJ1-2; no clear D. The CDR3 has 15 amino acids. Germline values: CDR1 DFQATT, CDR2 SNEGSKA (reference sequence). Written as DNA, the CDR3 is TGCAGTGCTAGGGTGGACCCATGGGAGGACTATGGCCACACCTTC. Protein product: CSARVDPWEDYGHTF.

A word on this clonotype: A much larger clone lies a single base off, so this may be a read error. The chain uses TRBV10-3 and TRBJ2-7; D gene unclear. V lost 7 bases and J lost 0, with 10 bases in between. The CDR3 is 13 amino acids. The germline V gene encodes CDR1 ENHRY and CDR2 SYGVKD. CDR3 coding DNA: TGTGCCATCACCCCCGCCGGCTCCTACGAGCAGTACTTC. It encodes CAITPAGSYEQYF.

The sample holds one count of this clonotype. V usage is TRBV10-2 and J usage is TRBJ2-7; D remains unclear. The CDR3 spans 13 residues. Deletions cut 5 bases from V and 4 bases from J, with 12 bases between. The V gene's germline CDR1 is WSHSY and CDR2 SAAADI. This CDR3 is CASSMLTGYEQYF. CDR3 bases: TGCGCCAGCAGTATGCTTACTGGATACGAGCAGTACTTC.

This chain links TRBV5-1 with TRBJ1-5; a weak D match, TRBD1 (5 bases). V shed 4 bases and J shed 6 bases, with 11 bases lying between them. Germline V gives CDR1 SGHRS, CDR2 YFSETQ. This CDR3 comprises 13 residues. The CDR3 protein is CASSQVGAQPQHF. The CDR3 DNA is TGCGCCAGCAGCCAAGTAGGGGCTCAGCCCCAGCATTTT.

The rearrangement uses TRBV11-2 and TRBJ2-2, with 9 bases lining up with TRBD2. Germline V CDR1 and CDR2: SGHAT, FQNNGV. This CDR3 is built from 15 residues. The V gene end was trimmed by 2 bases and the J gene end by 4 bases; junction bases not matched to a gene: 2. In DNA, the CDR3 is TGTGCCAGCAGCTTACTAGCGGGGCCCACCGGGGAGCTGTTTTTT. This gives the protein CASSLLAGPTGELFF.

This clonotype was seen ten or more times. The rearrangement links TRBV10-3 to TRBJ1-4; 7 bases are shared with TRBD1. The CDR3 is 15 residues long. Germline V lookup: CDR1 ENHRY, CDR2 SYGVKD. The V and J ends lost 6 bases and 0 bases, in that order; junction bases with no gene match: 4. CDR3 sequence: CAISPGTATNEKLFF. CDR3 nucleotides: TGTGCCATCAGCCCCGGGACAGCAACTAATGAAAAACTGTTTTTT.

Worth noting for this clonotype: A much larger clone is a single base away; this may be a read error. This rearrangement joins TRBV7-2 to TRBJ2-6; the match to TRBD1 covers 7 bases. CDR1 and CDR2 from the germline V gene are SGHTA and FQGNSA. Germline trimming cut 8 bases from V and 6 bases from J; bases unmatched to any gene: 7. This CDR3 region has 14 residues. CDR3: CASSTGPEANVLTF. CDR3 in DNA: TGTGCCAGCTCGACAGGGCCTGAGGCCAACGTCCTGACTTTC.

Only a few counts were recorded for this clonotype. This chain links TRBV2 with TRBJ2-6; 11 bases are a match to TRBD2. Germline trimming cut 7 bases from V and 0 bases from J; bases unmatched to any gene: 5. CDR1 is SNHLY, CDR2 FYNNEI, per germline. CDR3 length: 17 amino acids. The CDR3 sequence is CASTLLAGGSGANVLTF. The CDR3 DNA reads TGTGCCAGCACCCTTCTAGCGGGAGGCTCTGGGGCCAACGTCCTGACTTTC. Based on the CDR3 plus reference TRBV2 and TRBJ2-6, the full variable domain is EPEVTQTPSHQVTQMGQEVILRCVPISNHLYFYWYRQILGQKVEFLVSFYNNEISEKSEIFDDQFSVERPDGSNFTLKIRSTKLEDSAMYFCASTLLAGGSGANVLTFGAGSRLTVL.

The chain has TRBV11-2 and TRBJ2-5; D remains unclear. CDR1 is SGHAT, CDR2 FQNNGV, per germline. The length of the CDR3 is 10 residues. The CDR3 DNA reads as TGTGAGGACGCTACGGAGACCCAGTACTTC. Its protein product is CEDATETQYF.

In this sample, this clonotype turned up a few times. DNA of the CDR3: TGTGCCAGCAGTCCGGACAGGGCTGCAACTAATGAAAAACTGTTTTTT. Its translation: CASSPDRAATNEKLFF. The chain uses TRBV2 and TRBJ1-4, with TRBD1 identical over 8 bases. The length of the CDR3 is 16 residues. The germline V gene encodes CDR1 SNHLY and CDR2 FYNNEI. V shed 5 bases and J 0 bases; nucleotides not matched to a gene: 5. Full variable domain (rest looked up from reference TRBV2 and TRBJ1-4): EPEVTQTPSHQVTQMGQEVILRCVPISNHLYFYWYRQILGQKVEFLVSFYNNEISEKSEIFDDQFSVERPDGSNFTLKIRSTKLEDSAMYFCASSPDRAATNEKLFFGSGTQLSVL.

This clonotype has at least ten counts. V usage is TRBV5-8 and J usage is TRBJ1-5; D unclear. Trimming shortened V by 1 base and J by 7 bases, and 6 bases separated the two germline ends. The CDR3 runs to 12 residues. CDR1 SGHTS and CDR2 YDEGEE come from the germline V gene. This CDR3 reads CASSLWSQPQHF. CDR3 in DNA: TGTGCCAGCAGCTTGTGGTCACAGCCCCAGCATTTT.

This clonotype turned up a few times. The chain employs TRBV20-1 and TRBJ1-5; D not certain. Trimming pared 5 bases from V and 2 bases from J, leaving 10 bases between. CDR1 is DFQATT and CDR2 is SNEGSKA in the germline V gene (reference sequence). CDR3 length: 13 residues. CDR3 nucleotides: TGCAGTGCTTTGCCTATAGGCAATCAGCCCCAGCATTTT. Protein: CSALPIGNQPQHF.